This record concerns one T cell receptor beta chain sequence. The antigen it binds to is not known. No much larger clonotype is one base removed from it; base qualities were not supplied. The twin pairs came from the European Cystic Fibrosis Twin and Sibling Study Cohort, which recruited patients from more than 150 CF clinics across 14 European countries. Zygosity and CFTR genotype were verified in-house, with zygosity tested by multiplex PCR of nine short tandem repeat loci. Peripheral blood was taken from each twin, and clinical parameters were recorded on the day of blood sampling. Genomic DNA was isolated from peripheral blood cells with phenol/chloroform and kept in TE buffer at 4 degrees C. The CDR3 covers 15 residues, taking in both the cysteine and the phenylalanine. Only the CDR3 DNA is retained, 45 bases long and in frame from the first base. Ends trimmed: V by 0 bases, J by 4 bases; bases unmatched to a gene: 3. In the germline V gene, CDR1 corresponds to SGHTA and CDR2 to FQGNSA.

Following the manufacturer's instructions, TCR beta CDR3 regions were amplified by multiplex PCR with the immunoSEQ immune profiling system. An Illumina NextSeq system was used to carry out the sequencing. From the authors' description of their analysis: Sequence data were processed on the immunoSEQ Analyzer platform, and clonality was calculated as the square root of Simpson's index of productive rearrangements. Similarity in V and J usage was quantified by Jensen-Shannon distance, and CDR3 generation probabilities were calculated with OLGA. Shared CDR3 sequences were searched against the immuneACCESS database (August 2020) and VDJdb (December 2020). TCRdb provides this immuneACCESS table in a form limited to in-frame rearrangements. Some clones are lacking; in checked studies, under half of them reflect an unresolved V gene, and why the rest are absent is not known. From that table come the V and J calls and clone size; the DNA was used to work out D and trimming. In all, the sample holds approximately 33,000 clones, and around 82% of those were seen once. Of the sample, around 1.5% falls within the top ten clones.

This entry is derived from a study of monozygotic twins with cystic fibrosis (dated by TCRdb to 2020 to 2022). With regard to the full study: Barcoded libraries were prepared from three micrograms of fragmented DNA with 15 PCR cycles. The study compared TCR beta repertoires within and between 16 monozygotic twin pairs with cystic fibrosis to assess genetic influence on V and J gene usage. The cohort comprised ten female and six male twin pairs aged roughly 2.0 to 40 years, median about 9.4 years, mostly children and adolescents. On the day of blood sampling, twins were ranked among 1,060 cohort participants for weight-for-height and for FEVPerc (FEV1 disease centile). Data for three of the twin pairs had been reported earlier in a different context.

Findings and caveats that apply to the study as a whole: Monozygotic CF twin pairs shared significantly more nucleotide-identical clonotypes within each pair than unrelated CF individuals shared with one another (P = 0.000026, Mann-Whitney). In 13 of 16 pairs, V gene usage most closely resembled the co-twin's, and the same held for J usage in 8 of 16 pairs, a pattern suggesting genetic constraints. The cohort was small, and the number of shared CDR3s showed no association with age, concordance or disease severity. Simpson clonality was generally low (median about 0.009), which suggests a naive-dominated repertoire, and clonality was higher in the most severely affected patients.

The sample consisted of blood. The sequence was collected from a girl aged 2 to 10 with cystic fibrosis. The rearrangement combines TRBV7-2 with TRBJ2-3; 8 junctional bases match TRBD2. Read as DNA, the sequence is TGTGCCAGCAGCTTAGCGCGGGGGGCGGCAGATACGCAGTATTTT. This codes for CASSLARGAADTQYF.